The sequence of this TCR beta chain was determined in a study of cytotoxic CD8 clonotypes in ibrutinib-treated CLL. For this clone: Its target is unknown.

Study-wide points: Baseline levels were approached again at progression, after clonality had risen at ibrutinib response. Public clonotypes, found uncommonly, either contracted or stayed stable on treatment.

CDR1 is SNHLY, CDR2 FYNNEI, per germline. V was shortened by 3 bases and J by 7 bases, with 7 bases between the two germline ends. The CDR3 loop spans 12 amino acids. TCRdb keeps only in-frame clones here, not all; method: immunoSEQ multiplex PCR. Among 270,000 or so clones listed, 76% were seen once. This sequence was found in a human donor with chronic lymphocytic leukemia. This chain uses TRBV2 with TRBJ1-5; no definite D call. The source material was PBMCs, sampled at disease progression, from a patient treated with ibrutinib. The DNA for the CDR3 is TGTGCCAGCAGTGAGTGGGCCCAGCCCCAGCATTTT. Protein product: CASSEWAQPQHF.